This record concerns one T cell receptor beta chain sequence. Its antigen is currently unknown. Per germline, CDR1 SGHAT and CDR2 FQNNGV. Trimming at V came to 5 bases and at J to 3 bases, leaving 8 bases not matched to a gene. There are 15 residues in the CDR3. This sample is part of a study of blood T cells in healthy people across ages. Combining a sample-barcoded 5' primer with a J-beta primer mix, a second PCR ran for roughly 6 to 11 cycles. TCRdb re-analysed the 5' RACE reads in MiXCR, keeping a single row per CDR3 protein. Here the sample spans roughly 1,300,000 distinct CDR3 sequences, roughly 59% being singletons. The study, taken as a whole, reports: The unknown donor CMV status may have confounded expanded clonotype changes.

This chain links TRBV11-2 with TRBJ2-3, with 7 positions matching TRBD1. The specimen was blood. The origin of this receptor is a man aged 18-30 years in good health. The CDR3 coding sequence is TGTGCCAGCAGCACCGACAGGGTTGGGACAGATACGCAGTATTTT. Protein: CASSTDRVGTDTQYF.